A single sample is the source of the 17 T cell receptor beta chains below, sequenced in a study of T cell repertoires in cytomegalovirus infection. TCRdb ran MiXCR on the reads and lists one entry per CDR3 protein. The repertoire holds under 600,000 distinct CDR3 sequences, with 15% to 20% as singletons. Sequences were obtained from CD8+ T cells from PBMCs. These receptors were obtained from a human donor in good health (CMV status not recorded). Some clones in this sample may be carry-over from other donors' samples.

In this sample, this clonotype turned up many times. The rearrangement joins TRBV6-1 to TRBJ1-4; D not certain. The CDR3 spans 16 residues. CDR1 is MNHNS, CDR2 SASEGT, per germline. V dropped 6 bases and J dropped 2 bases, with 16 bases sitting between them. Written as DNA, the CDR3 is TGTGCCAGCAGACAGAAACCTGACGGTACTAATGAAAAACTGTTTTTT. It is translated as CASRQKPDGTNEKLFF.

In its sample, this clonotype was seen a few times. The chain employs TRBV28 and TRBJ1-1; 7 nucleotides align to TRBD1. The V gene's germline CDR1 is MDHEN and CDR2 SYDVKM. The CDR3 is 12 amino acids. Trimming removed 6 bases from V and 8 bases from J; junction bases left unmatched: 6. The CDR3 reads CASSNRGREAFF. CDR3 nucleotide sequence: TGTGCCAGCAGCAACAGGGGAAGAGAAGCTTTCTTT.

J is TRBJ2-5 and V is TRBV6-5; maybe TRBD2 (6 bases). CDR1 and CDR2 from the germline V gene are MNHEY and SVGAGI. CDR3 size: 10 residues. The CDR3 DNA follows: TGTGCAACGGGAGATACGGACCAGTACTTC. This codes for CATGDTDQYF.

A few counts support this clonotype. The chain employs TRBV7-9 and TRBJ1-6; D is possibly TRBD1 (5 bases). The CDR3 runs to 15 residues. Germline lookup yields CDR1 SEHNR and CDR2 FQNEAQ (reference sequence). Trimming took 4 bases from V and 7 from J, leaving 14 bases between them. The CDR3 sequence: CASSSTGTKNSPLHF. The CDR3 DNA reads TGTGCCAGCAGCTCAACCGGGACCAAAAATTCACCCCTCCACTTT.

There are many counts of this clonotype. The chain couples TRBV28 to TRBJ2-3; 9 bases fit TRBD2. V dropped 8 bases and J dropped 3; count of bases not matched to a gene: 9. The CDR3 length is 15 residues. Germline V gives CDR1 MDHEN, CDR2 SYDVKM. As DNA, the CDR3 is TGTGCCAGCTGGCGGGAGGGCCTTAGGACAGATACGCAGTATTTT. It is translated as CASWREGLRTDTQYF.

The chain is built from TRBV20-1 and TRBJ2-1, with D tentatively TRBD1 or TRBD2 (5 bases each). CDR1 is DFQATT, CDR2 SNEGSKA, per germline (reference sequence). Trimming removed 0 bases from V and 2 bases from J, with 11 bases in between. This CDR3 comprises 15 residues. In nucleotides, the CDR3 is TGCAGTGCTAGAGATAGGGACCATCCCTACAATGAGCAGTTCTTC. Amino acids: CSARDRDHPYNEQFF.

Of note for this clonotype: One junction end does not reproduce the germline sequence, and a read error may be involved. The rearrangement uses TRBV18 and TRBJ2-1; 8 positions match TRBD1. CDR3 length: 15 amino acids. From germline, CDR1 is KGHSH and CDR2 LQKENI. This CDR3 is CASSPGQGINNEQLF. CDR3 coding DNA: TGTGCCAGCTCACCAGGACAGGGAATTAACAATGAGCAGTTATTC. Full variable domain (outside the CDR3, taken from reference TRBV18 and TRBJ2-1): NAGVMQNPRHLVRRRGQEARLRCSPMKGHSHVYWYRQLPEEGLKFMVYLQKENIIDESGMPKERFSAEFPKEGPSILRIQQVVRGDSAAYFCASSPGQGINNEQLFGPGTRLTVL.

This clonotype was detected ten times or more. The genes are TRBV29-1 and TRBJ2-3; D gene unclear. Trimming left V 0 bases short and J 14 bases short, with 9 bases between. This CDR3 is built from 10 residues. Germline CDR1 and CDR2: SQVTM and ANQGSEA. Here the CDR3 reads CSVEDHLVYF. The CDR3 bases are TGCAGCGTTGAAGACCACCTGGTGTATTTT.

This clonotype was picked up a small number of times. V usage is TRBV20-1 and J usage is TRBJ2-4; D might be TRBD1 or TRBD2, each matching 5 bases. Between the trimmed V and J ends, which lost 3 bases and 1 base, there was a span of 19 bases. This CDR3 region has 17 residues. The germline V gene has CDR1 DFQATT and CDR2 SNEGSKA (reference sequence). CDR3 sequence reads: CSARAYGQGEAKNIQYF. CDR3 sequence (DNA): TGCAGTGCTAGGGCCTACGGCCAGGGAGAGGCCAAAAACATTCAGTACTTC.

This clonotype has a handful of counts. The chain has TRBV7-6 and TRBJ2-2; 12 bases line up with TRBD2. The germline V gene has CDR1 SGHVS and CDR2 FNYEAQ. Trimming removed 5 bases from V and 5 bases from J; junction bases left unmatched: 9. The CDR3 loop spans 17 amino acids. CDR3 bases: TGTGCCAGCAGCCAATATCTAGCGGGAGGGGGGACCGGGGAGCTGTTTTTT. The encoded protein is CASSQYLAGGGTGELFF.

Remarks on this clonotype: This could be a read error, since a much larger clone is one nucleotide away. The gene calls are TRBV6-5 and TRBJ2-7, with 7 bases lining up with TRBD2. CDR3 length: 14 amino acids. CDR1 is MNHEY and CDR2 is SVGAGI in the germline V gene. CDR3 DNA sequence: TGTGCCAGCAGTTACACCCGACTAGCATCCGAGCCGTACTTC. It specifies CASSYTRLASEPYF.

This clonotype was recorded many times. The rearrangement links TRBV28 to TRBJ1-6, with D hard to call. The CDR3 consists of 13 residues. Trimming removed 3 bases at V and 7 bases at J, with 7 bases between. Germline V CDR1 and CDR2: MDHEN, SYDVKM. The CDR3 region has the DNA TGTGCCAGCAGTTTGGTGTCCAATTCACCCCTCCACTTT. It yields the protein CASSLVSNSPLHF.

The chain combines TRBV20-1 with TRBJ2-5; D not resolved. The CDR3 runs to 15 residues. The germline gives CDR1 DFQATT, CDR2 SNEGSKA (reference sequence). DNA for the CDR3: TGCAGCCCTACCCCTCTGTATGACTTCCAAGAGACCCAGTACTTC. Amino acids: CSPTPLYDFQETQYF.

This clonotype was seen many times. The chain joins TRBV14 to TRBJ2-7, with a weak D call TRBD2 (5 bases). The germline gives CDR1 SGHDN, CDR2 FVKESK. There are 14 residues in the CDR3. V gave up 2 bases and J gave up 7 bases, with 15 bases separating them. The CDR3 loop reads CASSQTWETGEQYF. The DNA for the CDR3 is TGTGCCAGCAGCCAAACGTGGGAGACGGGGGAGCAGTACTTC.

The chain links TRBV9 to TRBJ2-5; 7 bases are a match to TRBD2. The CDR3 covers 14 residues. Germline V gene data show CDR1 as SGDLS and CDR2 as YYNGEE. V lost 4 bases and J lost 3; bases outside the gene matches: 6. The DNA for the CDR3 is TGTGCCAGCAGCCCCAGCCTAGCGGAAGAGACCCAGTACTTC. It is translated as CASSPSLAEETQYF. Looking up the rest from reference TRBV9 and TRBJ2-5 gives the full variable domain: DSGVTQTPKHLITATGQRVTLRCSPRSGDLSVYWYQQSLDQGLQFLIQYYNGEERAKGNILERFSAQQFPDLHSELNLSSLELGDSALYFCASSPSLAEETQYFGPGTRLLVL.

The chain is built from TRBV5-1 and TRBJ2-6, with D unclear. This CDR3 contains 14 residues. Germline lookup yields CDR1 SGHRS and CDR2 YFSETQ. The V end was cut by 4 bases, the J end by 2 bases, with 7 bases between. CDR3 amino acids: CASSPDPGANVLTF. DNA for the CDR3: TGCGCCAGCAGCCCGGACCCTGGGGCCAACGTCCTGACTTTC.

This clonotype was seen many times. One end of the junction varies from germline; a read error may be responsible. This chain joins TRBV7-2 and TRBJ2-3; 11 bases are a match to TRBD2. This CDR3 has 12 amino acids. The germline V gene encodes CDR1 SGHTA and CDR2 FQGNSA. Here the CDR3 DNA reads TGTGCCAGCAGCTTAGGACTAGCGGGAATGGATTTT. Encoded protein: CASSLGLAGMDF.